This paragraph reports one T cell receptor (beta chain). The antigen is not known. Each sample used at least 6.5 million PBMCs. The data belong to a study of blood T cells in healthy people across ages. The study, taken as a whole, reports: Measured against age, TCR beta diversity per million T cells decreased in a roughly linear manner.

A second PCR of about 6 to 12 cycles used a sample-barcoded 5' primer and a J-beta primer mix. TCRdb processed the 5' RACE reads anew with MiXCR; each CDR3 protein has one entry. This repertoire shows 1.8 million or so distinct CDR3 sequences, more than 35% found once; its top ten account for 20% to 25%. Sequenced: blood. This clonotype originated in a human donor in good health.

The CDR3 loop is CASSVGGGSQETQYF. Written as DNA, the CDR3 is TGTGCCAGCAGCGTGGGCGGGGGTTCCCAAGAGACCCAGTACTTC. The chain couples TRBV9 to TRBJ2-5, with 7 bases matching TRBD2. The V and J ends lost 2 bases and 1 base, in that order; junction bases with no gene match: 5. This CDR3 comprises 15 residues. CDR1 and CDR2 from the germline V gene are SGDLS and YYNGEE.